This TCR beta chain emerged from a study of monozygotic twins with inflammatory bowel disease. Whole-study results and caveats: Other individuals had fewer clonotypes in common with IBD patients than with healthy twins, especially with disease activity.

TCRdb reprocessed the 5' RACE reads and keeps a single row for each CDR3 protein, giving no DNA. The sample's table shows hundreds of thousands of distinct CDR3 sequences. The length of the CDR3 is 14 residues. Germline V gene lookup returns CDR1 SGHDT and CDR2 YYEEEE. Of note for this clonotype: Its cognate antigen is unknown.

The sample comprised blood. This TCR was recovered from a human donor with ulcerative colitis or Crohn's disease, or a healthy co-twin of an affected twin (not recorded which). The gene calls are TRBV5-6 and TRBJ2-7. CDR3 sequence reads: CASSLAGGYYEQYF. The full variable domain, in which reference TRBV5-6 and TRBJ2-7 provide the parts outside the CDR3, is DAGVTQSPTHLIKTRGQQVTLRCSPKSGHDTVSWYQQALGQGPQFIFQYYEEEERQRGNFPDRFSGHQFPNYSSELNVNALLLGDSALYLCASSLAGGYYEQYFGPGTRLTVT.